This record covers a single T cell receptor beta chain. Other DNA variants within this sample encode the same CDR3. Trimming removed 6 bases at V and 1 base at J, with 8 bases between. The germline gives CDR1 SGHNT, CDR2 YENEEA. The CDR3 runs 13 residues. This specimen comes from a study of blood T cell repertoires in COVID-19. In the authors' workflow: Amplification of reference gene primers was used by the study to estimate nucleated cell counts. Clones were read by immunoSEQ multiplex PCR, and TCRdb kept only the in-frame ones, dropping some. V, J and clone size are taken as reported in that table, and D and trimming were inferred from the DNA itself. In the table there are about 200,000 clones, 70% to 85% of which are singletons. Ages ranged from about 18 to 100 years, with residence in about two dozen US areas. Participants reported their clinical history, and cohort assignment relied on those reports.

What was sequenced was PBMCs or T cells enriched from blood (not recorded which). The chain couples TRBV11-3 to TRBJ2-3, with D unresolved. The clonotype comes from a woman between 55 and 75 years old with acute COVID-19. CDR3 nucleotides: TGTGCCAGCAGTCACCGGGGCACAGATACGCAGTATTTT. This encodes CASSHRGTDTQYF.